What follows are 27 T cell receptor beta chains derived from one specimen sequenced in a study of response to subunit inactivated influenza vaccine. MiXCR, applied by TCRdb to the RT-PCR reads, yields one record per CDR3 protein. The sample includes 750,000 to 850,000 distinct CDR3 sequences, less than 20% seen only once; the top ten take 11%. The specimen was PBMCs from blood, collected about 5 days after vaccination. These receptors all come from a man between 50 and 59 years old who received an inactivated influenza vaccine.

V is TRBV2 and J is TRBJ2-5; D remains unclear. Trimming cost V 8 bases and J 1 base, with 11 bases left between them. Germline assignment: CDR1 SNHLY and CDR2 FYNNEI. This CDR3 region has 13 residues. The CDR3 nucleotides are TGTGCCAGCTGTCAGGAGCTCCAAGAGACCCAGTACTTC. Protein sequence: CASCQELQETQYF.

This clonotype was recorded a few times. The rearrangement links TRBV12-3 or TRBV12-4 to TRBJ2-1; 10 nucleotides agree with TRBD2. The CDR3 is 14 residues long. V gave up 9 bases and J gave up 2 bases; unmatched junction bases: 4. The CDR3 DNA reads as TGTGCCAGTGACAGCGGGAGGGCCTACAATGAGCAGTTCTTC. It yields the protein CASDSGRAYNEQFF.

This clonotype showed up just a few times. This sequence joins TRBV9 and TRBJ2-1, with TRBD2 matching 8 bases. Germline V gene lookup returns CDR1 SGDLS and CDR2 YYNGEE. The CDR3 has 14 amino acids. Trimming cost V 4 bases and J 2 bases; bases outside gene matches: 2. The CDR3: CASSSGSPYNEQFF. Written as DNA, the CDR3 is TGTGCCAGCAGCAGCGGGAGCCCCTACAATGAGCAGTTCTTC.

V is TRBV4-1 and J is TRBJ2-5; D is perhaps TRBD2 (6 bases). With 4 bases removed from V and 0 bases from J, the gap between germline ends came to 9 bases. The CDR3 spans 14 residues. The germline V gene encodes CDR1 MGHRA and CDR2 YSYEKL. For the CDR3, the DNA is TGCGCCAGCAGCCTAGGACTAAACCAAGAGACCCAGTACTTC. Translating gives CASSLGLNQETQYF.

This clonotype was observed a handful of times. The V gene is TRBV6-2 or TRBV6-3, the J gene TRBJ2-1, with 12 bases lining up with TRBD2. The V gene end was trimmed by 5 bases and the J gene end by 4 bases; junction bases not matched to a gene: 15. CDR1 MNHEY and CDR2 SVGEGT come from the germline V gene. The CDR3 runs 19 residues. The CDR3 loop is CASSHGLAGGPFRYNEQFF. CDR3 sequence (DNA): TGTGCCAGCAGTCATGGGCTAGCGGGGGGGCCCTTCAGATACAATGAGCAGTTCTTC.

As regards this clonotype: At one end, the junction sequence differs from germline, possibly due to a read error. The chain combines TRBV20-1 with TRBJ2-7, with D uncertain. The CDR3 is 14 amino acids. Germline CDR1 and CDR2: DFQATT and SNEGSKA (reference sequence). The CDR3 reads CSARDPAPNGFTVF. CDR3 DNA sequence: TGCAGTGCTAGAGATCCGGCACCCAACGGCTTCACCGTTTTC.

V and J are TRBV2 and TRBJ2-5; 9 bases match TRBD1. Germline V lookup: CDR1 SNHLY, CDR2 FYNNEI. Trimming removed 6 bases from V and 1 base from J; junction bases left unmatched: 6. The CDR3 is 15 amino acids. The chain's CDR3 is CASRLGTGPQETQYF. Written as DNA, the CDR3 is TGTGCCAGCAGATTGGGGACAGGGCCCCAAGAGACCCAGTACTTC.

This clonotype was seen at least ten times. The J gene is TRBJ1-1, the V gene TRBV5-1, with D perhaps matching TRBD1 (6 bases). In germline, CDR1 is SGHRS, CDR2 YFSETQ. V was pared by 4 bases and J by 4 bases, with 14 bases between. CDR3 length: 14 amino acids. CDR3 sequence: CASSEQGGGTEAFF. CDR3 sequence (DNA): TGCGCCAGCAGCGAACAGGGAGGGGGCACTGAAGCTTTCTTT.

This sequence joins TRBV6-5 and TRBJ2-7; TRBD2 aligns across 9 bases. V gave up 0 bases and J gave up 5 bases; unmatched junction bases: 5. CDR3 length equals 15 residues. Germline assignment: CDR1 MNHEY and CDR2 SVGAGI. For the CDR3, the DNA is TGTGCCAGCAGTTACTCGGCGGGAGGGAACGACGAGCAGTACTTC. Translated: CASSYSAGGNDEQYF.

This chain joins TRBV20-1 and TRBJ2-1; 9 bases fit TRBD2. CDR1 is DFQATT and CDR2 is SNEGSKA in the germline V gene (reference sequence). Losses at the gene ends were 4 bases for V and 5 bases for J; bases not matched to a gene: 6. This CDR3 is built from 14 residues. Here the CDR3 DNA reads TGCAGTGCTATACTGGGGACTAGCAACAATGAGCAGTTCTTC. Translated: CSAILGTSNNEQFF.

This clonotype has a handful of counts. The CDR3: CSVVGSTSEAFF. In DNA, the CDR3 is TGCAGCGTTGTTGGGTCGACTTCTGAAGCTTTCTTT. The chain couples TRBV29-1 to TRBJ1-1; D not resolved. Trimming stripped 4 bases from V and 6 bases from J, with 12 bases between. This CDR3 has 12 residues. Germline V gene data show CDR1 as SQVTM and CDR2 as ANQGSEA.

The V gene is TRBV20-1, the J gene TRBJ2-1; 11 bases agree with TRBD2. The CDR3 extends over 13 amino acids. With 5 bases clipped from V and 8 bases from J, the junction kept 5 bases outside the gene matches. CDR1 is DFQATT and CDR2 is SNEGSKA in the germline V gene (reference sequence). CDR3 region: CSAALAGVYEQFF. CDR3 sequence (DNA): TGCAGTGCTGCACTAGCGGGAGTCTATGAGCAGTTCTTC.

The V gene is TRBV12-3 or TRBV12-4, the J gene TRBJ2-1, with D perhaps given as TRBD1 or TRBD2 (5 bases each). The CDR3 contains 14 residues. V was trimmed by 6 bases and J by 4 bases, leaving 13 bases between them. CDR3 nucleotide sequence: TGTGCCAGCAGCCTCATGGGGGATTACAATGAGCAGTTCTTC. Amino acids: CASSLMGDYNEQFF.

This clonotype came up a few times. V is TRBV5-1 and J is TRBJ2-1; 14 bases are shared with TRBD2. The CDR3 contains 16 residues. CDR1 and CDR2 (germline): SGHRS, YFSETQ. Losses at the gene ends were 1 base for V and 8 bases for J; bases not matched to a gene: 5. The CDR3 coding sequence is TGCGCCAGCAGCTTGCAAGGGACTAGCGGGAGTTATGAGCAGTTCTTC. Encoded protein: CASSLQGTSGSYEQFF.

This rearrangement joins TRBV10-2 to TRBJ1-2; D is undetermined. Trimming pared 4 bases from V and 0 bases from J, leaving 12 bases between. CDR1 is WSHSY and CDR2 is SAAADI in the germline V gene. This CDR3 spans 15 amino acids. As DNA, the CDR3 is TGCGCCAGCAGTGTAATGGGGTCATCTAACTATGGCTACACCTTC. Translation: CASSVMGSSNYGYTF.

In its sample, this clonotype was seen a few times. The chain links TRBV6-1 to TRBJ2-4; TRBD1 aligns across 7 bases. Germline CDR1 is MNHNS and CDR2 is SASEGT. J lost 3 bases, V lost 4 bases, and 3 bases had no gene match. The CDR3 contains 14 residues. This CDR3 is CASSARDSKNIQYF. The DNA for the CDR3 is TGTGCCAGCAGTGCCCGGGACAGCAAAAACATTCAGTACTTC.

V usage is TRBV24-1 and J usage is TRBJ2-2, with 9 positions matching TRBD2. The CDR3 runs to 17 residues. V shed 4 bases, J shed 5 bases, and the junction held 10 bases outside the gene matches. Germline V gene data show CDR1 as KGHDR and CDR2 as SFDVKD. The CDR3 DNA is TGTGCCACCAGTGACCGCTCCCAGCGGGGGGCAACCGGGGAGCTGTTTTTT. Its protein is CATSDRSQRGATGELFF.

This clonotype showed up just a few times. CDR3 sequence reads: CATSRGSYYRGVSGEQFF. The CDR3 bases are TGTGCCACCAGCAGAGGATCATACTACAGGGGGGTAAGCGGTGAGCAGTTCTTC. V is TRBV15 and J is TRBJ2-1, with 8 bases matching TRBD1. This CDR3 contains 18 residues. The V segment lost 1 base and the J segment 9 bases; nucleotides outside the gene matches: 17. CDR1 LNHNV and CDR2 YYDKDF come from the germline V gene (reference sequence).

This clonotype was picked up many times. The chain carries TRBV29-1 and TRBJ1-2; D unclear. Germline V CDR1 and CDR2: SQVTM, ANQGSEA. CDR3 length: 12 amino acids. The V gene lost 4 bases and the J gene lost 5 bases, with 11 bases spanning the gap. The CDR3 reads CSVGTASYGYTF. CDR3 nucleotide sequence: TGCAGCGTTGGTACAGCCTCTTATGGCTACACCTTC.

The chain uses TRBV20-1 and TRBJ1-1, with TRBD1 matching over 7 bases. CDR1 is DFQATT, CDR2 SNEGSKA, per germline (reference sequence). The trim removed 3 bases at V and 1 base at J, leaving 5 bases unmatched. CDR3 length: 14 residues. CDR3 coding DNA: TGCAGTGCTAGGACAGCAGGGGGGAACACTGAAGCTTTCTTT. Translating gives CSARTAGGNTEAFF.

This clonotype came up a few times. The chain employs TRBV28 and TRBJ2-6; D not certain. CDR1 is MDHEN, CDR2 SYDVKM, per germline. V was shortened by 6 bases and J by 16 bases, with 16 bases between the two germline ends. The CDR3 is made up of 12 amino acids. In nucleotides, the CDR3 is TGTGCCAGCAGCCGTTCCCTGTGGGCACTGACTTTC. Translated, it gives CASSRSLWALTF.

The chain links TRBV5-1 to TRBJ2-3; 16 bases agree with TRBD2. Per the germline V gene, CDR1 is SGHRS and CDR2 is YFSETQ. CDR3 length: 17 amino acids. V shed 6 bases and J 4 bases; nucleotides not matched to a gene: 8. The CDR3 nucleotides are TGCGCCAGCAACGAGGGGACTAGCGGGGGGGCCGCAGATACGCAGTATTTT. This sequence encodes CASNEGTSGGAADTQYF.

V and J are TRBV4-3 and TRBJ2-3; 10 bases match TRBD2. J lost 6 bases, V lost 0 bases, and 12 bases had no gene match. Germline CDR1 and CDR2: LGHNA and YSLEER. The length of the CDR3 is 18 residues. CDR3 residues: CASSQDLILAGAPDTQYF. In DNA form, the CDR3 reads TGCGCCAGCAGCCAAGATTTGATCCTAGCGGGGGCCCCCGATACGCAGTATTTT.

This clonotype has ten or more counts. The chain is built from TRBV12-3 or TRBV12-4 and TRBJ1-1, with 8 positions matching TRBD1. With V trimmed by 4 bases and J by 1 base, 5 bases remained unmatched. The CDR3 contains 15 residues. CDR3 protein: CASSSWTGKNTEAFF. The CDR3 nucleotides are TGTGCCAGCAGTTCATGGACAGGGAAGAACACTGAAGCTTTCTTT.

This sequence joins TRBV12-3 or TRBV12-4 and TRBJ1-1; perhaps TRBD1 as D (5 bases). The CDR3 length is 16 residues. The V end was cut by 4 bases, the J end by 1 base, with 16 bases between. The CDR3 DNA reads TGTGCCAGCAGTTCTCGGGGGAGTGGTGGGAACACTGAAGCTTTCTTT. Translating gives CASSSRGSGGNTEAFF.

This clonotype was detected a few times. The chain has TRBV6-5 and TRBJ2-7; D unresolved. The V end lost 0 bases, the J end lost 2 bases, and 11 bases lay between the germline ends. Germline values: CDR1 MNHEY, CDR2 SVGAGI. The CDR3 runs 15 residues. The CDR3, as DNA: TGTGCCAGCAGTTACTCGTCAGAATCCCCCTACGAGCAGTACTTC. This encodes CASSYSSESPYEQYF.

In its sample, this clonotype was seen a few times. The chain carries TRBV30 and TRBJ1-2; 7 bases are a match to TRBD1. CDR3 length: 13 residues. Per the germline V gene, CDR1 is GTSNPN and CDR2 is SVGIG (reference sequence). The V and J ends lost 2 bases and 10 bases, in that order; junction bases with no gene match: 10. The CDR3 sequence is CAWSRQGSIDYTF. The CDR3 nucleotides read TGTGCCTGGAGTCGACAGGGAAGTATAGACTACACCTTC.